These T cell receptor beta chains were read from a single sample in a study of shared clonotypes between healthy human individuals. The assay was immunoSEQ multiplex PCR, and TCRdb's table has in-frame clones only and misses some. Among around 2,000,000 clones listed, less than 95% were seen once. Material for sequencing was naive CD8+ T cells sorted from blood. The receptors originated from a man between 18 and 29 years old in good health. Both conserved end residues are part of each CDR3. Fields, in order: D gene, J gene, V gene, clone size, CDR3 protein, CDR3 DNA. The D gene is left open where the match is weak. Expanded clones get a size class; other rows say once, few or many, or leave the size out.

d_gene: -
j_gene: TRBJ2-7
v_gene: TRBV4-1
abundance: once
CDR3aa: CASSLERADNYEQYF
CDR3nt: TGCGCCAGCAGCCTAGAGCGGGCCGACAACTACGAGCAGTACTTC

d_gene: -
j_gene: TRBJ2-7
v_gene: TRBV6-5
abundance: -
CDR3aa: CASSPIEGAYEQYF
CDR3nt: TGTGCCAGCAGTCCGATCGAGGGAGCCTACGAGCAGTACTTC

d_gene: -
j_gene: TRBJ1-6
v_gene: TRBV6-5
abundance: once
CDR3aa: CASSYSWGQGTSPLHF
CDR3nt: TGTGCCAGCAGTTACTCTTGGGGCCAGGGGACTTCACCCCTCCACTTT

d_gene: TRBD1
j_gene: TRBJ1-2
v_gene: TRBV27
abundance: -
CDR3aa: CASSLIGQADGYTF
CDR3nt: TGTGCCAGCAGTTTAATAGGACAGGCCGATGGCTACACCTTC

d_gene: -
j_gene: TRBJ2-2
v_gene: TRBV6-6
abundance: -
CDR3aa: CASSYSGPAGELFF
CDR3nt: TGTGCCAGCAGTTACTCCGGGCCAGCCGGGGAGCTGTTTTTT

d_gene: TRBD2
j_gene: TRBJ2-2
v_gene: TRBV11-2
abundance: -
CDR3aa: CASSLSPVAGGNTGELFF
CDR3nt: TGTGCCAGCAGCTTGAGTCCGGTAGCGGGGGGGAACACCGGGGAGCTGTTTTTT

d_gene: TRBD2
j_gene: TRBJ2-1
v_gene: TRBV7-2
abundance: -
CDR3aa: CASSPLAGGRDEQFF
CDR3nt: TGTGCCAGCAGCCCGCTAGCGGGAGGTCGCGATGAGCAGTTCTTC

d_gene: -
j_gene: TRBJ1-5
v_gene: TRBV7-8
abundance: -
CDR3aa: CASSWDGGRSNQPQHF
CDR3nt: TGTGCCAGCAGCTGGGACGGGGGCCGTAGCAATCAGCCCCAGCATTTT

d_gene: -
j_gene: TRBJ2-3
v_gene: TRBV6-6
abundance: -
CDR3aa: CASSYFSTDTQYF
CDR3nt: TGTGCCAGCAGTTACTTTAGCACAGATACGCAGTATTTT

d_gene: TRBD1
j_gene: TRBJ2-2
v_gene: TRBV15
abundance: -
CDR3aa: CATSRATGVNTGELFF
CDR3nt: TGTGCCACCAGCAGAGCAACAGGGGTGAACACCGGGGAGCTGTTTTTT

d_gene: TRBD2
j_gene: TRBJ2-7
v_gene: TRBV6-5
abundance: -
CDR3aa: CASSPLREGPYEQYF
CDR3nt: TGTGCCAGCTCACCTCTTCGGGAGGGGCCCTACGAGCAGTACTTC

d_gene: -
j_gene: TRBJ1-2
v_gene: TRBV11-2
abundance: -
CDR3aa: CASSLGLLPGGYTF
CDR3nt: TGTGCCAGCAGCTTAGGGCTCCTTCCGGGGGGCTACACCTTC

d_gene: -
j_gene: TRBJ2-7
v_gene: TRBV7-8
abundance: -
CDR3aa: CASSWSGEQYF
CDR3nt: TGTGCCAGCAGCTGGTCTGGGGAGCAGTACTTC

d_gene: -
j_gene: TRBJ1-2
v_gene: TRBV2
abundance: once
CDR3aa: CASISRPVNYGYTF
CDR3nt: TGTGCCAGCATCAGTAGACCAGTTAACTATGGCTACACCTTC

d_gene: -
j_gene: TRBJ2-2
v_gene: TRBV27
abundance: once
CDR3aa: CASSPQTRGTGELFF
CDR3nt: TGTGCCAGCAGTCCGCAGACGCGAGGCACCGGGGAGCTGTTTTTT

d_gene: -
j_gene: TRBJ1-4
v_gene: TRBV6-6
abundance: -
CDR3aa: CASSDFEDEKLFF
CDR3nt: TGTGCCAGCAGCGATTTCGAGGATGAAAAACTGTTTTTT

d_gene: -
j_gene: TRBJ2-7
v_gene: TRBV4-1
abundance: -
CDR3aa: CASSQEGRSYEQYF
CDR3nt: TGCGCCAGCAGCCAAGAGGGCCGTAGCTACGAGCAGTACTTC